Each of the 14 T cell receptor beta chains below was sequenced from the same sample in a study of T cell changes during pregnancy in multiple sclerosis (dated by TCRdb to between 2018 and 2020). The library was generated by the immunoSEQ multiplex PCR assay. Sourced from immuneACCESS, this table was stored by TCRdb with only in-frame sequences that have V and J called. A share of the clones is absent; for the studies checked, an unresolved V gene accounts for under half, and the remainder has no known explanation. The sample table holds about 48,000 clones, of which 80% to 90% were seen once. Less than 1.5% of the sample lies in the top ten. Specimen: CD4+ T cells from peripheral blood mononuclear cells, collected in the second trimester of pregnancy. The receptors come from a female donor with multiple sclerosis, enrolled in a pregnancy study.

V and J are TRBV5-1 and TRBJ2-1, with D perhaps TRBD1 (5 bases). The CDR3 contains 17 residues. Trimming removed 0 bases at V and 0 bases at J, with 13 bases between. Per the germline V gene, CDR1 is SGHRS and CDR2 is YFSETQ. CDR3 sequence: CASSLGIDSRSYNEQFF. The CDR3 nucleotides read TGCGCCAGCAGCTTGGGTATTGACAGCCGCTCCTACAATGAGCAGTTCTTC.

The chain couples TRBV7-2 to TRBJ1-1, with TRBD1 matching 8 bases. In germline, CDR1 is SGHTA, CDR2 FQGNSA. The V segment lost 1 base and the J segment 10 bases; nucleotides outside the gene matches: 8. The CDR3 extends over 14 amino acids. CDR3 bases: TGTGCCAGCAGCTTAGGGGGGGGACAGGCCGGAGCTTTCTTT. It codes for CASSLGGGQAGAFF.

V and J are TRBV4-3 and TRBJ2-2; D is possibly TRBD1 (5 bases). Germline CDR1 reads LGHNA; CDR2 reads YSLEER. Trimming removed 2 bases at V and 1 base at J, with 11 bases between. The CDR3 is 16 residues long. The CDR3 here is CASSQRQPMNTGELFF. As DNA, the CDR3 is TGCGCCAGCAGCCAAAGACAGCCTATGAACACCGGGGAGCTGTTTTTT.

The rearrangement uses TRBV19 and TRBJ2-7; 13 positions agree with TRBD2. The germline gives CDR1 LNHDA, CDR2 SQIVND (reference sequence). After removal of 1 base from V and 2 bases from J, the junction contained 5 bases not matched to a gene. The CDR3 loop spans 17 amino acids. The CDR3: CASSIVDGTSGTYEQYF. The CDR3 DNA sequence: TGTGCCAGTAGTATAGTGGATGGGACTAGCGGGACCTACGAGCAGTACTTC.

The chain recombines TRBV5-1 with TRBJ2-3, with TRBD1 identical over 9 bases. Germline V CDR1 and CDR2: SGHRS, YFSETQ. J gave up 2 bases and V 0 bases, and 1 base lay outside the gene matches. This CDR3 is built from 15 residues. CDR3 residues: CASSLGDRDTDTQYF. CDR3 bases: TGCGCCAGCAGCTTGGGGGACAGGGACACAGATACGCAGTATTTT.

This chain joins TRBV5-5 and TRBJ1-1; a weak D match, TRBD1 (5 bases). The germline CDR1 and CDR2 sequences are SGHKS and YYEKEE (reference sequence). V lost 1 base to trimming and J lost 5 bases, with 15 bases between them. The CDR3 sequence is 15 residues long. The CDR3, as DNA: TGTGCCAGCAGCTTGTATACGGGGGAGAATACTGAAGCTTTCTTT. Its translation: CASSLYTGENTEAFF.

The chain employs TRBV7-9 and TRBJ2-3; 9 nucleotides line up with TRBD1. CDR3 length: 15 amino acids. Germline CDR1 reads SEHNR; CDR2 reads FQNEAQ (reference sequence). V was pared by 0 bases and J by 5 bases, with 3 bases of the junction left unmatched. Written as DNA, the CDR3 is TGTGCCAGCAGCTTAGCAGGGACAGGGAGAGATACGCAGTATTTT. This codes for CASSLAGTGRDTQYF.

This clone has only a few counts. The chain joins TRBV7-9 to TRBJ1-1; D gene uncertain. The V and J ends lost 5 bases and 0 bases respectively, with 10 bases between them. Germline loops: CDR1 SEHNR, CDR2 FQNEAQ (reference sequence). This CDR3 region has 14 residues. The chain's CDR3 is CASSPQMVNTEAFF. In nucleotides, the CDR3 is TGTGCCAGCAGCCCGCAGATGGTGAACACTGAAGCTTTCTTT.

The V and J genes are TRBV2 and TRBJ2-7; D remains unclear. CDR1 is SNHLY and CDR2 is FYNNEI in the germline V gene. V was shortened by 5 bases and J by 0 bases, with 8 bases between the two germline ends. CDR3 length equals 13 residues. CDR3: CASSYTNSYEQYF. CDR3 nucleotide sequence: TGTGCCAGCAGTTATACTAACTCCTACGAGCAGTACTTC. Drawing the rest from reference TRBV2 and TRBJ2-7, the complete variable domain is EPEVTQTPSHQVTQMGQEVILRCVPISNHLYFYWYRQILGQKVEFLVSFYNNEISEKSEIFDDQFSVERPDGSNFTLKIRSTKLEDSAMYFCASSYTNSYEQYFGPGTRLTVT.

V gene TRBV19 combines with J gene TRBJ1-2, with 7 nucleotides matching TRBD1. The trim removed 5 bases at V and 4 bases at J, leaving 4 bases unmatched. The germline gives CDR1 LNHDA, CDR2 SQIVND (reference sequence). The CDR3 sequence is 13 residues long. CDR3 region: CASSVDRAYGYTF. CDR3 DNA: TGTGCCAGTAGTGTCGACAGGGCCTATGGCTACACCTTC.

The CDR3 DNA is TGTGCCAGTAGGGCCGGGACAGGGGCCTACAATGAGCAGTTCTTC. Protein: CASRAGTGAYNEQFF. The J gene is TRBJ2-1, the V gene TRBV19, with 10 nucleotides matching TRBD1. This CDR3 region has 15 residues. V lost 6 bases and J lost 2; bases outside the gene matches: 4. Germline CDR1 LNHDA, CDR2 SQIVND (reference sequence).

The CDR3 is CASSIGLAGGPDTQYF. CDR3 nucleotides: TGTGCCAGCAGTATAGGACTAGCGGGAGGGCCAGATACGCAGTATTTT. J is TRBJ2-3 and V is TRBV2, with 15 bases that match TRBD2. The V and J ends lost 5 bases and 4 bases, in that order; junction bases with no gene match: 4. The CDR3 runs to 16 residues. Germline lookup yields CDR1 SNHLY and CDR2 FYNNEI.

This clone has only one observation. The chain combines TRBV28 with TRBJ2-7; TRBD2 agrees at 12 bases. J gave up 5 bases and V 5 bases, and 4 bases lay outside the gene matches. The germline gives CDR1 MDHEN, CDR2 SYDVKM. The CDR3 runs to 14 residues. CDR3 DNA: TGTGCCAGCAGTCAGACTAGCGGGAGTAACGAGCAGTACTTC. It codes for CASSQTSGSNEQYF.

Concerning this clone: Additional DNA sequences in this sample encode the identical CDR3. The rearrangement links TRBV18 to TRBJ1-3; D remains ambiguous. V lost 1 base and J lost 4, with 11 bases in between. The CDR3 extends over 15 amino acids. Germline values: CDR1 KGHSH, CDR2 LQKENI. The CDR3 nucleotides are TGTGCCAGCTCACCACAGGGAGGAGAAGGAAACACCATATATTTT. It encodes CASSPQGGEGNTIYF.